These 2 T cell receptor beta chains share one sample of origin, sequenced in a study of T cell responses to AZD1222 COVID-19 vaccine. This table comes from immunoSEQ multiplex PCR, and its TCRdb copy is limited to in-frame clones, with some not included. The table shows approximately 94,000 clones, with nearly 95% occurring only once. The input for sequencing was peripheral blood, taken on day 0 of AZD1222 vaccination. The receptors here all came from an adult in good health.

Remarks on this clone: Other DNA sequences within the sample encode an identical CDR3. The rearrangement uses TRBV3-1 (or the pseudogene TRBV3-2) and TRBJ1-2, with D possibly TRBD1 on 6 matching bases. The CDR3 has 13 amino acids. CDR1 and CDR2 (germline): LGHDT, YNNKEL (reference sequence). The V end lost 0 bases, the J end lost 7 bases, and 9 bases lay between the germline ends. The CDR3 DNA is TGTGCCAGCAGCCAAGACCGGACAGCTGGCTACACCTTC. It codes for CASSQDRTAGYTF.

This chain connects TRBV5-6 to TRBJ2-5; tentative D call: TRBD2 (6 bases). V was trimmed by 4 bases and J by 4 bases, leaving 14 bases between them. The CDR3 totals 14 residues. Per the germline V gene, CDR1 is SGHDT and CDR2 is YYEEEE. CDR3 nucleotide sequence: TGTGCCAGCAGCCTCTTTATGGGAGGAGAGACCCAGTACTTC. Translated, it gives CASSLFMGGETQYF.